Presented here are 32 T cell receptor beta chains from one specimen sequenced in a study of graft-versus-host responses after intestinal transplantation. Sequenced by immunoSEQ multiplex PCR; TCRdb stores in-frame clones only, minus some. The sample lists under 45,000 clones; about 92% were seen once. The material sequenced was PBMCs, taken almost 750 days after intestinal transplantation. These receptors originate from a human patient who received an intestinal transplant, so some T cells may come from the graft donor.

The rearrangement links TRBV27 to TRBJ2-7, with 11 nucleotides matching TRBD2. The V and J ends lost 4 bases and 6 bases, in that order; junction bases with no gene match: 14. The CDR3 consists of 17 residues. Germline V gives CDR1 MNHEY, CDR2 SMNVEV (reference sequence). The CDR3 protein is CASSSGTSGLPAGEQYF. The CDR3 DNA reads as TGTGCCAGCAGTTCCGGGACTAGCGGACTCCCTGCCGGCGAGCAGTACTTC.

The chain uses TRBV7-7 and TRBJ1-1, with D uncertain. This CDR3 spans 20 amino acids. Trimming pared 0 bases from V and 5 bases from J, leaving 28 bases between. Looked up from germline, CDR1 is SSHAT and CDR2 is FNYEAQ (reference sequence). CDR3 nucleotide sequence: TGTGCCAGCAGCTTAGCGCGAATTAGGCGGACGGGAGGGCTGAGGACTGAAGCTTTCTTT. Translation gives CASSLARIRRTGGLRTEAFF.

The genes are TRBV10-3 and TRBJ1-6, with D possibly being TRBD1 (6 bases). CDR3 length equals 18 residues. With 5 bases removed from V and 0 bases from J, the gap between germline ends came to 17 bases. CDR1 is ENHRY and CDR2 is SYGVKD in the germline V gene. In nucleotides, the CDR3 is TGTGCCATCAGTAAGACCCGGGACACTCGCTCCTATAATTCACCCCTCCACTTT. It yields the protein CAISKTRDTRSYNSPLHF.

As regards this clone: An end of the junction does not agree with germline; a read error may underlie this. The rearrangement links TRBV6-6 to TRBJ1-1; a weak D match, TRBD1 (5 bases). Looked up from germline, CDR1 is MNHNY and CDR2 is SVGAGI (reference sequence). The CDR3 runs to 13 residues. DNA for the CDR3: TGTGCCATCAGTTCAGGCGGGGGCACTGAAGCTTTCTTT. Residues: CAISSGGGTEAFF.

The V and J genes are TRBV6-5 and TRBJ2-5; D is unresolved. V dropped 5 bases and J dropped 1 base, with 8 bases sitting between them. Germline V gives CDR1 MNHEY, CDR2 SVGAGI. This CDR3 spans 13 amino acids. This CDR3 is CASSNSIQETQYF. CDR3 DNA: TGTGCCAGCAGTAATAGTATCCAAGAGACCCAGTACTTC.

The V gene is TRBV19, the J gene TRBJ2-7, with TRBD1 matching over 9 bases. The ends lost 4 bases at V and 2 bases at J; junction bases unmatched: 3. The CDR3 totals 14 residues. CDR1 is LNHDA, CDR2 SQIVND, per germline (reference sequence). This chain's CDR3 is CASSTRTGAYEQYF. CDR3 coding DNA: TGTGCCAGTAGTACAAGGACAGGGGCCTACGAGCAGTACTTC.

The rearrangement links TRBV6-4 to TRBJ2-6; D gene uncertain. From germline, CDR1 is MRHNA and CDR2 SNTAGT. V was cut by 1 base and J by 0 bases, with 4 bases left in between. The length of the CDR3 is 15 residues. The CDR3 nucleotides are TGTGCCAGCAGTGACTTTAGCTCTGGGGCCAACGTCCTGACTTTC. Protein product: CASSDFSSGANVLTF.

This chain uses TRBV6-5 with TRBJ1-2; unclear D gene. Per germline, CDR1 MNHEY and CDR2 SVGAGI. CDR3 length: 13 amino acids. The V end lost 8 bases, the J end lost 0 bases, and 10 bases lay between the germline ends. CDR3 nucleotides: TGTGCCAGCGGAAGCAGACCTAACTATGGCTACACCTTC. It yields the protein CASGSRPNYGYTF.

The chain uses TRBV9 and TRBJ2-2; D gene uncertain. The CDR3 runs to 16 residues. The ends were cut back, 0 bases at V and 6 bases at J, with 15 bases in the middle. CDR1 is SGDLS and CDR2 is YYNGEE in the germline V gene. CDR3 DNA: TGTGCCAGCAGCGTAGGAGGCCCCGGTATGGCCGGGGAGCTGTTTTTT. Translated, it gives CASSVGGPGMAGELFF.

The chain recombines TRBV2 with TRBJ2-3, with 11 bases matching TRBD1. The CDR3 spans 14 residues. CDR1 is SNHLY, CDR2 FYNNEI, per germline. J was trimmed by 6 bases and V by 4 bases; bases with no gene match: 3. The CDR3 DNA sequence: TGTGCCAGCAGTGGTGGACAGGGGGCTGATACGCAGTATTTT. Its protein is CASSGGQGADTQYF.

The CDR3 DNA reads as TGTGCCAGCAGTTACTCGAAGTGGACCTCGGGCGAGCAGTACTTC. Translation: CASSYSKWTSGEQYF. The chain joins TRBV6-5 to TRBJ2-7; D is ambiguous. Germline V gene data show CDR1 as MNHEY and CDR2 as SVGAGI. CDR3 length: 15 amino acids. V was trimmed by 0 bases and J by 6 bases, leaving 15 bases between them.

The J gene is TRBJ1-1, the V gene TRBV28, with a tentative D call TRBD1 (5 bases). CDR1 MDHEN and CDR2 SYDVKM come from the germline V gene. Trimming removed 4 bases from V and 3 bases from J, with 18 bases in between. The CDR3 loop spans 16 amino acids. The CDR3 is CASSSYRIGADTEAFF. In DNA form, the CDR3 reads TGTGCCAGCAGTTCATACCGGATCGGGGCGGACACTGAAGCTTTCTTT.

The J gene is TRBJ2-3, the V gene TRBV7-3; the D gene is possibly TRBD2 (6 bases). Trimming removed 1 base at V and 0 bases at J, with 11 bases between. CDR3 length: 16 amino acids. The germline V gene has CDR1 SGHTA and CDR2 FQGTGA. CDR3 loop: CASSLMGRESTDTQYF. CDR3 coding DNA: TGTGCCAGCAGCTTAATGGGCCGGGAGAGCACAGATACGCAGTATTTT.

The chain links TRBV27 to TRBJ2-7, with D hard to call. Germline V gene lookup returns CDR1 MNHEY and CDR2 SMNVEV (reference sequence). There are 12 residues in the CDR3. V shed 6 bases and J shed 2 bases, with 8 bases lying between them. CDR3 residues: CASRHGPYEQYF. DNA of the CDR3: TGTGCCAGCAGACACGGGCCCTACGAGCAGTACTTC.

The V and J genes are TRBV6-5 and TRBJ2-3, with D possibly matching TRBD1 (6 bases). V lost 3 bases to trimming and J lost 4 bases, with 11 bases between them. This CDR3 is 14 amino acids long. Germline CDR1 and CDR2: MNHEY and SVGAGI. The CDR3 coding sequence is TGTGCCAGCAGTTATAGGGGACATGCAGATACGCAGTATTTT. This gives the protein CASSYRGHADTQYF.

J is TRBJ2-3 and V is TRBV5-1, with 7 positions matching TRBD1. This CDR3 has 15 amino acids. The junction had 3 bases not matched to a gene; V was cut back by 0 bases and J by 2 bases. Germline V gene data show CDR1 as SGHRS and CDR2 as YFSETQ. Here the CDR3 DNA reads TGCGCCAGCAGCTTGGGGGGACAGCTCACAGATACGCAGTATTTT. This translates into CASSLGGQLTDTQYF. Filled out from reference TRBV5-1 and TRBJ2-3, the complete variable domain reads KAGVTQTPRYLIKTRGQQVTLSCSPISGHRSVSWYQQTPGQGLQFLFEYFSETQRNKGNFPGRFSGRQFSNSRSEMNVSTLELGDSALYLCASSLGGQLTDTQYFGPGTRLTVL.

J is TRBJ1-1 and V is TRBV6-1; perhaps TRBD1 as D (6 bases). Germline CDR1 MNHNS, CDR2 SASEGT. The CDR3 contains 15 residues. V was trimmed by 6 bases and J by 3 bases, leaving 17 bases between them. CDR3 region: CASSKADSWYTEAFF. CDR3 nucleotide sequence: TGTGCCAGCAGCAAAGCGGACAGCTGGTACACTGAAGCTTTCTTT.

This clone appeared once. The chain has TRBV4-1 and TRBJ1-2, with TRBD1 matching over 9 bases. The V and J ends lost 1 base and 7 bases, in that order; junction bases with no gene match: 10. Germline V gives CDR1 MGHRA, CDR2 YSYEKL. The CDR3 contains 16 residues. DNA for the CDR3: TGCGCCAGCAGCCAAGCCCAGTACAGGGGGCAAGGTGGCTACACCTTC. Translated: CASSQAQYRGQGGYTF.

The CDR3 protein is CASSLDMNTEAFF. The CDR3, as DNA: TGTGCCAGCAGCTTGGACATGAACACTGAAGCTTTCTTT. V is TRBV5-4 and J is TRBJ1-1, with no clear D. CDR1 is SGHNT, CDR2 YYREEE, per germline (reference sequence). This CDR3 region has 13 residues. The V gene lost 0 bases and the J gene lost 0 bases, with 3 bases spanning the gap.

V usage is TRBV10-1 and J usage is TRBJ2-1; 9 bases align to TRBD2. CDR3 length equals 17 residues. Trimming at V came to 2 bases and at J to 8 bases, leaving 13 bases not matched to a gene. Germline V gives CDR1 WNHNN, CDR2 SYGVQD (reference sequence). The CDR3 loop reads CASSEDEASGRMDEQFF. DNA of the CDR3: TGCGCCAGCAGTGAGGACGAGGCAAGCGGGAGGATGGATGAGCAGTTCTTC.

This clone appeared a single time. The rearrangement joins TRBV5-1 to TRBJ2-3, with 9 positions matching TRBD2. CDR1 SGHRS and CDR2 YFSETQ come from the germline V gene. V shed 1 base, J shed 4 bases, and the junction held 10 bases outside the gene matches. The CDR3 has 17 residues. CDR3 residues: CASSLWFPREGADTQYF. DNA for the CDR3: TGCGCCAGCAGCTTGTGGTTCCCGCGGGAGGGCGCAGATACGCAGTATTTT. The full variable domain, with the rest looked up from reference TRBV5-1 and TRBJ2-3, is KAGVTQTPRYLIKTRGQQVTLSCSPISGHRSVSWYQQTPGQGLQFLFEYFSETQRNKGNFPGRFSGRQFSNSRSEMNVSTLELGDSALYLCASSLWFPREGADTQYFGPGTRLTVL.

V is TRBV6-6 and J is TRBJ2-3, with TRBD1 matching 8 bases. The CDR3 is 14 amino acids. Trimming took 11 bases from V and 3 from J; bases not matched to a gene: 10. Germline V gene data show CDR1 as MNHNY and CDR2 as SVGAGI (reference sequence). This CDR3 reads CASGGTGLTDTQYF. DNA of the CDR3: TGTGCCTCTGGGGGGACAGGTCTGACAGATACGCAGTATTTT.

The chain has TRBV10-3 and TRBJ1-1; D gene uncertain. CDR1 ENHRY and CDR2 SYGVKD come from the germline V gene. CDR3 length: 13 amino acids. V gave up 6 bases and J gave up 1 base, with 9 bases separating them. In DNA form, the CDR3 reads TGTGCCATCAGGGTGGACCCGAACACTGAAGCTTTCTTT. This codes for CAIRVDPNTEAFF.

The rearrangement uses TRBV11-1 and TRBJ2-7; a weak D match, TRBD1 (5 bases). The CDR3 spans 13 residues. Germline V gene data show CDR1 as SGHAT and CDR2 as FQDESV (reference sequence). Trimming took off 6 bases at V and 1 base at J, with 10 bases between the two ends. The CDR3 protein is CASSLQVSYEQYF. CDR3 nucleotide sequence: TGTGCCAGCAGTCTACAGGTTTCCTACGAGCAGTACTTC.

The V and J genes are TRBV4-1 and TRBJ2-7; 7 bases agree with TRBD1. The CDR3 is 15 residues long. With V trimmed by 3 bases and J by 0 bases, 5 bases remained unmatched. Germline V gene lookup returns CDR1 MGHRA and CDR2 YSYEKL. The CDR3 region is CASSHPGTDSYEQYF. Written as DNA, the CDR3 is TGCGCCAGCAGCCATCCAGGGACAGACTCCTACGAGCAGTACTTC.

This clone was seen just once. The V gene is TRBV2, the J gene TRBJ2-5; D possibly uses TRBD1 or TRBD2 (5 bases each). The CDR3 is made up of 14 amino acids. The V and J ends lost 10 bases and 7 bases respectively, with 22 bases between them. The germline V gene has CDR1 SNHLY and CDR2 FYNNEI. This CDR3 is CATAAASGSGTQYF. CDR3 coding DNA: TGTGCCACAGCAGCCGCCTCAGGGAGTGGGACCCAGTACTTC.

The CDR3 spells CASSLASPGGKLFF. The CDR3 DNA follows: TGTGCCAGCAGTTTAGCCTCTCCAGGGGGAAAACTGTTTTTT. V and J are TRBV27 and TRBJ1-4; TRBD1 matches at 7 bases. The CDR3 runs 14 residues. The junction had 7 bases not matched to a gene; V was cut back by 2 bases and J by 10 bases. From germline, CDR1 is MNHEY and CDR2 SMNVEV (reference sequence).

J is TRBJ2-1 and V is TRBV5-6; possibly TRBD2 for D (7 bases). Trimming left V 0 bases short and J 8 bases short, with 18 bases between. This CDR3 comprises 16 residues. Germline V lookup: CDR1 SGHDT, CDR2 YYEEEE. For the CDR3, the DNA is TGTGCCAGCAGCTTGGAGGGTCTGGGGGGGGCCTATGAGCAGTTCTTC. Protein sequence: CASSLEGLGGAYEQFF.

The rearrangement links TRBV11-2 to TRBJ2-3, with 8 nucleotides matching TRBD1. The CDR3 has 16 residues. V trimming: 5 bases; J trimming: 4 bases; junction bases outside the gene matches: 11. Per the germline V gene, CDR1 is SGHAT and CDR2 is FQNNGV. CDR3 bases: TGTGCCAGCAGCCCCCCGTCTCCAGGGGGCGCAGATACGCAGTATTTT. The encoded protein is CASSPPSPGGADTQYF.

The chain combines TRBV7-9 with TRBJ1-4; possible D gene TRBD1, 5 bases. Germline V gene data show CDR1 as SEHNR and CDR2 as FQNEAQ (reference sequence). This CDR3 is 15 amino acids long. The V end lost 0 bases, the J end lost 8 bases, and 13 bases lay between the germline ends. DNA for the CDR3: TGTGCCAGCAGCTTAGCAGGGTTAAGGGGAGAAAAACTGTTTTTT. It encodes CASSLAGLRGEKLFF.

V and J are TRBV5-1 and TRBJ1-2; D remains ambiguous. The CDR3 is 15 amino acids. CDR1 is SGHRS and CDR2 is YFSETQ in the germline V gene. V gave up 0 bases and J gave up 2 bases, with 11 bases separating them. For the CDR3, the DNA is TGCGCCAGCAGCTTGGGGGGAGATCTAAACTATGGCTACACCTTC. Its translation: CASSLGGDLNYGYTF.

The CDR3 reads CASSQATRGGVAKNIQYF. The CDR3 coding sequence is TGCGCCAGCAGCCAAGCAACCCGGGGGGGGGTAGCCAAAAACATTCAGTACTTC. This chain joins TRBV4-1 and TRBJ2-4; TRBD2 aligns across 8 bases. This CDR3 has 18 amino acids. Germline CDR1 and CDR2: MGHRA and YSYEKL. Trimming took 1 base from V and 0 from J; bases not matched to a gene: 8.